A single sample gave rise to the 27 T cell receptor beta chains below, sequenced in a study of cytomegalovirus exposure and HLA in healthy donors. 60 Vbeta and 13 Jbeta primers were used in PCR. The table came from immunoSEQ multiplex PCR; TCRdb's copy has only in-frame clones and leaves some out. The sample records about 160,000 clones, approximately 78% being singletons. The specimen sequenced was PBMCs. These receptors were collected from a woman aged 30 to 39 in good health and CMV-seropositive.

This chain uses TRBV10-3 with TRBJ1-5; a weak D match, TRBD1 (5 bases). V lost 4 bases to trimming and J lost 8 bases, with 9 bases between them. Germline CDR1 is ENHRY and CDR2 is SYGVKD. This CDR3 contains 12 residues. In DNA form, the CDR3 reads TGTGCCATCAGTGGGGGCGCGGAGCCCCAGCATTTT. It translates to CAISGGAEPQHF.

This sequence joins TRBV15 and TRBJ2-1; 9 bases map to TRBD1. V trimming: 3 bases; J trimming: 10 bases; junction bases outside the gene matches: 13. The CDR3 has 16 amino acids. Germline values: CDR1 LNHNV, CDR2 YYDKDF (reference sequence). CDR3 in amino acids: CATSRSSRDRVREQFF. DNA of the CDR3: TGTGCCACCAGCAGGTCTTCCCGGGACAGGGTGCGGGAGCAGTTCTTC.

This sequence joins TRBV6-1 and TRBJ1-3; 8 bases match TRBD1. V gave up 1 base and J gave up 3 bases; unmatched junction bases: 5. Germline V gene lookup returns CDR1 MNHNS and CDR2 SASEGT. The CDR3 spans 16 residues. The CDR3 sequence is CASSEGTGIGGNTIYF. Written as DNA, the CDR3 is TGTGCCAGCAGTGAAGGGACAGGGATCGGTGGAAACACCATATATTTT.

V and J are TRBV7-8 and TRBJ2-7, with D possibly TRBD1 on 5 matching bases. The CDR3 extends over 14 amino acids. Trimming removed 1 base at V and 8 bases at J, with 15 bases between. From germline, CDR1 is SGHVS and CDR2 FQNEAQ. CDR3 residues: CASSLVTQGLKQYF. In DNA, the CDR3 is TGTGCCAGCAGCTTAGTAACTCAGGGTTTGAAGCAGTACTTC.

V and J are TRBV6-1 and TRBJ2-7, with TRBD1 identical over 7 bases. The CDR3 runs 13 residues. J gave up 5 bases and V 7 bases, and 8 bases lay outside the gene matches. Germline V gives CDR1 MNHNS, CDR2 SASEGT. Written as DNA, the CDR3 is TGTGCCAGCACCCCGACAGGGCGCGACGAGCAGTACTTC. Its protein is CASTPTGRDEQYF.

CDR3 sequence reads: CASSVGRQGSAAYEQYF. DNA for the CDR3: TGTGCCAGCAGCGTAGGGAGACAGGGATCAGCGGCCTACGAGCAGTACTTC. The chain recombines TRBV9 with TRBJ2-7; TRBD1 matches at 7 bases. Germline assignment: CDR1 SGDLS and CDR2 YYNGEE. The CDR3 consists of 17 residues. The ends lost 0 bases at V and 2 bases at J; junction bases unmatched: 11.

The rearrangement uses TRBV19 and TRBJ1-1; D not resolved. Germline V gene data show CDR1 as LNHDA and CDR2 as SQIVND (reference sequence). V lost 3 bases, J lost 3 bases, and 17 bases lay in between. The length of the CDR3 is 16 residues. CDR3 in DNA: TGTGCCAGTAGTATCCCACGAGGGTTCCTCCACACTGAAGCTTTCTTT. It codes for CASSIPRGFLHTEAFF.

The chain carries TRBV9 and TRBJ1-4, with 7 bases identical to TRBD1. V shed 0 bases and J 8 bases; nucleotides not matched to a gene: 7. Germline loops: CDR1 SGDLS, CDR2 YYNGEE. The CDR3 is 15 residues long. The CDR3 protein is CASSVAGGRGEKLFF. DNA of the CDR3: TGTGCCAGCAGCGTAGCAGGGGGAAGAGGGGAAAAACTGTTTTTT. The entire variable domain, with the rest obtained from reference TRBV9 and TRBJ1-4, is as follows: DSGVTQTPKHLITATGQRVTLRCSPRSGDLSVYWYQQSLDQGLQFLIQYYNGEERAKGNILERFSAQQFPDLHSELNLSSLELGDSALYFCASSVAGGRGEKLFFGSGTQLSVL.

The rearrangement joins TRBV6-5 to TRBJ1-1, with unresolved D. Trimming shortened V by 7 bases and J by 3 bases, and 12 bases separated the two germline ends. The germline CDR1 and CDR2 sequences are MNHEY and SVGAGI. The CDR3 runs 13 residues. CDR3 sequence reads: CASTRPQDTEAFF. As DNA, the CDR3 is TGTGCCAGCACTCGACCCCAGGACACTGAAGCTTTCTTT.

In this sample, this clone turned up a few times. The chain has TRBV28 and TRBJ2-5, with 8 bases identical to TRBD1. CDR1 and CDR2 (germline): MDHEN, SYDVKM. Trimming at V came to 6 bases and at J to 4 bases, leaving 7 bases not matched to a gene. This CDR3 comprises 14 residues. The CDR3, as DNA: TGTGCCAGCAGCTTGCAGGGGGCCTCAGAGACCCAGTACTTC. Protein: CASSLQGASETQYF.

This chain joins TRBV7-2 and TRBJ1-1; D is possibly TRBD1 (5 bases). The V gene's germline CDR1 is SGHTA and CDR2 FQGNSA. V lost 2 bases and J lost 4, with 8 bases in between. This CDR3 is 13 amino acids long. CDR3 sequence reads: CASSLRGGTEAFF. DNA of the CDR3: TGTGCCAGCAGCTTACGGGGGGGCACTGAAGCTTTCTTT.

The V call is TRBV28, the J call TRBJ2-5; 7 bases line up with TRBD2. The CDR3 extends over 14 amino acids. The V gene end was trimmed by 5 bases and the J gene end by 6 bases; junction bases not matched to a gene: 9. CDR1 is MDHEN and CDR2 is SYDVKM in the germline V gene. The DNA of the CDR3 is TGTGCCAGCAGTCCCGGGACTACAAGGAAGACCCAGTACTTC. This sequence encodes CASSPGTTRKTQYF. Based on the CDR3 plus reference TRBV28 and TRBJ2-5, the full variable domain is DVKVTQSSRYLVKRTGEKVFLECVQDMDHENMFWYRQDPGLGLRLIYFSYDVKMKEKGDIPEGYSVSREKKERFSLILESASTNQTSMYLCASSPGTTRKTQYFGPGTRLLVL.

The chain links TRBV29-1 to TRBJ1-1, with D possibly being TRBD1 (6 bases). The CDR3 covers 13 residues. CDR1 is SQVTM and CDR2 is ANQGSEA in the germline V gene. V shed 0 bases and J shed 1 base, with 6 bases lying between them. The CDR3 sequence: CSVEDRGNTEAFF. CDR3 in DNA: TGCAGCGTTGAAGACAGGGGGAACACTGAAGCTTTCTTT.

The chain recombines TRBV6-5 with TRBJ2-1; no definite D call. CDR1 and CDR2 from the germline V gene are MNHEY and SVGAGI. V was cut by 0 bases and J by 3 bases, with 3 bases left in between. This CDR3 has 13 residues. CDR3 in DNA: TGTGCCAGCAGTTACTCACTCTACAATGAGCAGTTCTTC. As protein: CASSYSLYNEQFF.

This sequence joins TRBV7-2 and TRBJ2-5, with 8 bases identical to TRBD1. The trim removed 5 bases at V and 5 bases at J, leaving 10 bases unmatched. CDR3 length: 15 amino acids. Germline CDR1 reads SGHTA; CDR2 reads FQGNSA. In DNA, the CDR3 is TGTGCCAGCAGCCGAGAGGGACAGGTGGGGGAGACCCAGTACTTC. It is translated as CASSREGQVGETQYF.

The CDR3: CASIQASRSYNEQFF. CDR3 in DNA: TGTGCCAGCATTCAAGCGAGCAGGTCCTACAATGAGCAGTTCTTC. The chain uses TRBV6-1 and TRBJ2-1; no definite D call. This CDR3 has 15 amino acids. CDR1 is MNHNS, CDR2 SASEGT, per germline. V was pared by 7 bases and J by 1 base, with 14 bases between.

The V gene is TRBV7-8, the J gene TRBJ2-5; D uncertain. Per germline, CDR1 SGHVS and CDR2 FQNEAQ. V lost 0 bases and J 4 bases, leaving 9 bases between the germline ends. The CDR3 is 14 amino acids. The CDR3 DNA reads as TGTGCCAGCAGCTTAGCTTTGCTAGTAGAGACCCAGTACTTC. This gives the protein CASSLALLVETQYF.

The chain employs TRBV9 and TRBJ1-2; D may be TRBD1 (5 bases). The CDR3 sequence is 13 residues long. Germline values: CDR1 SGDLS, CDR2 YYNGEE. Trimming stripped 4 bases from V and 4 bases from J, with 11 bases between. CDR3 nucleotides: TGTGCCAGCAGCCGTACGGGACTCTATGGCTACACCTTC. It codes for CASSRTGLYGYTF.

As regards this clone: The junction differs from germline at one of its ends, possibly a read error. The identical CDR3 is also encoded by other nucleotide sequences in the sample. In DNA, the CDR3 is TGTGCCAGCAGCTATGCAGGGGGTAGCGGCTACACCTTT. Protein: CASSYAGGSGYTF. V usage is TRBV11-3 and J usage is TRBJ1-2, with TRBD1 matching over 7 bases. The CDR3 covers 13 residues. Per the germline V gene, CDR1 is SGHNT and CDR2 is YENEEA.

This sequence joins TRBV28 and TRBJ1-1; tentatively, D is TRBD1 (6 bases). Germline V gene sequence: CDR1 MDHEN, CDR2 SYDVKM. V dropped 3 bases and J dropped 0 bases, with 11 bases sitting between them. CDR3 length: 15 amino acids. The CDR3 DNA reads TGTGCCAGCAGTTTCTACAGGGAGATGAACACTGAAGCTTTCTTT. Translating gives CASSFYREMNTEAFF.

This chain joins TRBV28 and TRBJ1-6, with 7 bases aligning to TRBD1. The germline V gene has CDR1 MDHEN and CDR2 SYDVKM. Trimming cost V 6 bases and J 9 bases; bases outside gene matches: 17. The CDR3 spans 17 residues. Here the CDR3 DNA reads TGTGCCAGCAGCCGTCCCCCAGGGGGTGTGAAGATTTCACCCCTCCACTTT. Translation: CASSRPPGGVKISPLHF.

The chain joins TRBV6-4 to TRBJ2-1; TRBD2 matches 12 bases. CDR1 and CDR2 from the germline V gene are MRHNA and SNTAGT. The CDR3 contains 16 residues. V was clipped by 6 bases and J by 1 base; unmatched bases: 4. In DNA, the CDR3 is TGTGCCAGCAGCGGACTAGCGGGGCCTTCCTACAATGAGCAGTTCTTC. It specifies CASSGLAGPSYNEQFF.

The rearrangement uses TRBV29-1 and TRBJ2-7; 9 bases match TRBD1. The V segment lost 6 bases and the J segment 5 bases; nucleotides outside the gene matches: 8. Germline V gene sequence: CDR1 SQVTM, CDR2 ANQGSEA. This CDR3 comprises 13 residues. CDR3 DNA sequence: TGCAGCGTCGCGGACAGGGGCATGGACGAGCAGTACTTC. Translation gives CSVADRGMDEQYF.

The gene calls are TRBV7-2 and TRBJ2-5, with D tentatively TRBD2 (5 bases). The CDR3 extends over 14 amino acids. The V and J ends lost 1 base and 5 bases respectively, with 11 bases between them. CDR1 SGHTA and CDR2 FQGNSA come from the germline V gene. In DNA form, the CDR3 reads TGTGCCAGCAGCTTAGATTCTAGCCGGGAGACCCAGTACTTC. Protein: CASSLDSSRETQYF.

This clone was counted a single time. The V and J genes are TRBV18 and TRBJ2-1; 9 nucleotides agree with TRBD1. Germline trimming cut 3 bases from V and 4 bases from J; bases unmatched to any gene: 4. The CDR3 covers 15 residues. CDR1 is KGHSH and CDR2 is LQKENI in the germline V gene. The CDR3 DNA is TGTGCCAGCTCACCCACAGGGGGCGCTTACAATGAGCAGTTCTTC. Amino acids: CASSPTGGAYNEQFF.

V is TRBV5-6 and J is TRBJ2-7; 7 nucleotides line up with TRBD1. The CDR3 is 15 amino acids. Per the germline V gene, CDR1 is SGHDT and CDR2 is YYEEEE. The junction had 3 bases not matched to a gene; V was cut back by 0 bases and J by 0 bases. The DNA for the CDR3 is TGTGCCAGCAGCTTGGGACAGGGTTACTCCTACGAGCAGTACTTC. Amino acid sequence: CASSLGQGYSYEQYF.

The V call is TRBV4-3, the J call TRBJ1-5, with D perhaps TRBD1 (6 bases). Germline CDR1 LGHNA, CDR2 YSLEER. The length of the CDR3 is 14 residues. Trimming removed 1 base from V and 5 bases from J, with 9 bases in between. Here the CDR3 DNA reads TGCGCCAGCAGCCAAGTTGAGGGGGATCAGCCCCAGCATTTT. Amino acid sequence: CASSQVEGDQPQHF.